This is a list of T cell receptor beta chains from one sample in a study of T-cell memory formation after mild COVID-19. TCRdb reprocessed the 5' RACE reads with MiXCR, giving one entry per CDR3 protein. The repertoire holds around 300,000 distinct CDR3 sequences, with roughly an eighth as singletons. Sequenced sample: PBMCs or a T cell subset sorted from them (not recorded which). These receptors came from a man between 18 and 35 years old who had mild COVID-19 (a few samples of this study predate the infection). Cell type and time point are not known. Each CDR3 is given with its conserved first and last residue. The order of the fields is V gene, clone size, J gene, D gene, CDR3 protein, CDR3 DNA. The D gene is left open where the match is weak. Where a row states a size, it is once, few, many or the class of an expanded clone; other rows omit it.

>TRBV6-2/TRBV6-3|few|TRBJ1-1|NA
CASSYFLDPGYTEAFF
TGTGCCAGCAGTTACTTCTTGGACCCCGGTTACACTGAAGCTTTCTTT
>TRBV7-2|few|TRBJ2-5|TRBD1
CASSSDRVVETQYF
TGTGCCAGCAGCTCAGACAGGGTCGTAGAGACCCAGTACTTC
>TRBV6-2/TRBV6-3|NA|TRBJ2-5|NA
CATGPWTGGDETQYF
TGTGCCACCGGACCTTGGACAGGAGGGGACGAGACCCAGTACTTC
>TRBV5-1|NA|TRBJ1-2|TRBD1
CASSSTGTGFDYGYTF
TGCGCCAGCAGCTCAACCGGGACAGGGTTTGACTATGGCTACACCTTC
>TRBV6-1|NA|TRBJ2-4|TRBD2
CASRWGLAGTKNIQYF
TGTGCCAGCAGGTGGGGACTAGCGGGGACCAAAAACATTCAGTACTTC
>TRBV3-1|many|TRBJ1-1|NA
CASSQRGRGTEAFF
TGTGCCAGCAGCCAAAGGGGCAGGGGCACTGAAGCTTTCTTT
>TRBV7-2|many|TRBJ2-1|TRBD2
CASSGRLAGDPEQFF
TGTGCCAGCAGCGGGCGACTAGCGGGGGATCCTGAGCAGTTCTTC
>TRBV27|NA|TRBJ2-3|NA
CASSLMSENTDTQYF
TGTGCCAGCAGTTTAATGTCGGAAAACACAGATACGCAGTATTTT
>TRBV18|few|TRBJ1-2|NA
CASSPNPGPRNGYTF
TGTGCCAGCTCACCAAATCCAGGTCCGAGGAATGGCTACACCTTC
>TRBV5-1|NA|TRBJ2-7|TRBD2
CASSSGAGGYEQYF
TGCGCCAGCAGCTCCGGAGCGGGGGGCTACGAGCAGTACTTC